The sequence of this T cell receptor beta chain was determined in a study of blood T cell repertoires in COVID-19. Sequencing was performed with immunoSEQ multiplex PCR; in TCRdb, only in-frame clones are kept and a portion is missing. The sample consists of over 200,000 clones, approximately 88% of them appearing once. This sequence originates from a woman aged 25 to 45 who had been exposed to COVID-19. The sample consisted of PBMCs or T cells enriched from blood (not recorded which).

As DNA, the CDR3 is TGTGCCAGCAGCCAAGAGCCAGGGGGCGTCGGTAATGAAAAACTGTTTTTT. It yields the protein CASSQEPGGVGNEKLFF. V gene TRBV14 combines with J gene TRBJ1-4, with 8 nucleotides matching TRBD1. Losses at the gene ends were 0 bases for V and 4 bases for J; bases not matched to a gene: 7. Germline CDR1 and CDR2: SGHDN and FVKESK. This CDR3 is built from 17 residues.